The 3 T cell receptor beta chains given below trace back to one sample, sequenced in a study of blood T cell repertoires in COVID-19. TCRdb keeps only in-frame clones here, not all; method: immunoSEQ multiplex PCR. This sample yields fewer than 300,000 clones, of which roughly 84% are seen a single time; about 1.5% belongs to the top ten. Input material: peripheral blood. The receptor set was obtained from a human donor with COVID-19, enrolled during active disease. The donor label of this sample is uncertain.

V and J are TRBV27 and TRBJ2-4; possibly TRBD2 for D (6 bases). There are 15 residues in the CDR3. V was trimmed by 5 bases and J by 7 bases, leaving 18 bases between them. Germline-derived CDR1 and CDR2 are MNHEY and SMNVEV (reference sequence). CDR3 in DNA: TGTGCCAGCAGTCCCCCAAGGAGGGTGGCGAACATTCAGTACTTC. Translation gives CASSPPRRVANIQYF.

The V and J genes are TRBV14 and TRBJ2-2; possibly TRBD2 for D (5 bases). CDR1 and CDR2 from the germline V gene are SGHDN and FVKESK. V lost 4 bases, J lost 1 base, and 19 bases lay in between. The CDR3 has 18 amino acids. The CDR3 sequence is CASSPRSRTPRNTGELFF. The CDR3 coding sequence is TGTGCCAGCAGCCCACGCTCGAGGACTCCCAGGAACACCGGGGAGCTGTTTTTT.

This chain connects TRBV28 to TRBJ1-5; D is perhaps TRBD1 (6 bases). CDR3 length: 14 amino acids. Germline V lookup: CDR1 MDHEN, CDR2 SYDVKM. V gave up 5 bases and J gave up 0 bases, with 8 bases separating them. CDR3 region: CASSIQGSNQPQHF. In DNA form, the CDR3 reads TGTGCCAGCAGTATACAGGGTAGCAATCAGCCCCAGCATTTT. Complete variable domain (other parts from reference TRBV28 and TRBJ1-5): DVKVTQSSRYLVKRTGEKVFLECVQDMDHENMFWYRQDPGLGLRLIYFSYDVKMKEKGDIPEGYSVSREKKERFSLILESASTNQTSMYLCASSIQGSNQPQHFGDGTRLSIL.